The rows below give T cell receptor beta chains drawn from one sample of a study of cytomegalovirus exposure and HLA in healthy donors. TCRdb keeps only in-frame clones here, not all; method: immunoSEQ multiplex PCR. Here the sample spans around 160,000 clones, about 71% being singletons. The sequenced sample was PBMCs. The receptors were sampled from a man aged 45-60 years in good health and CMV-seronegative. Each CDR3 is given with its conserved first and last residue.

j_call: TRBJ1-5
v_call: TRBV2
cdr3_aa: CASSSDRGDQPQHF

j_call: TRBJ1-6
v_call: TRBV7-2
cdr3_aa: CASSPTGGGTYNSPLHF

j_call: TRBJ2-5
v_call: TRBV11-2
cdr3_aa: CASSDTVAGGRETQYF

j_call: TRBJ1-4
v_call: TRBV27
cdr3_aa: CASRLRATNEKLFF

j_call: TRBJ2-5
v_call: TRBV18
cdr3_aa: CASSPSGRVETQYF

j_call: TRBJ2-7
v_call: TRBV29-1
cdr3_aa: CSVGTGTHEQYF

j_call: TRBJ2-2
v_call: TRBV9
cdr3_aa: CASSDPSGTGELFF

j_call: TRBJ2-5
v_call: TRBV29-1
cdr3_aa: CSYDGDIGETQYF

j_call: TRBJ1-6
v_call: TRBV2
cdr3_aa: CASSYTGTGSNSPLHF

j_call: TRBJ1-3
v_call: TRBV6-5
cdr3_aa: CASRQTGARGNTIYF

j_call: TRBJ1-5
v_call: TRBV7-8
cdr3_aa: CASSRRDSRNQPQHF

j_call: TRBJ1-3
v_call: TRBV7-8
cdr3_aa: CASSLVNPRTGNTIYF

j_call: TRBJ2-5
v_call: TRBV4-2
cdr3_aa: CASSQGLAGGRGTQYF

j_call: TRBJ1-4
v_call: TRBV18
cdr3_aa: CASSFRQGGTNEKLFF

j_call: TRBJ1-1
v_call: TRBV6-5
cdr3_aa: CASSYTQGMNTEAFF

j_call: TRBJ1-1
v_call: TRBV6-5
cdr3_aa: CASSYGGSQAEAFF

j_call: TRBJ1-1
v_call: TRBV6-5
cdr3_aa: CASSYDSGGYTEAFF

j_call: TRBJ2-5
v_call: TRBV27
cdr3_aa: CASSLSGRVMEYF

j_call: TRBJ2-2
v_call: TRBV6-1
cdr3_aa: CASSTGTAQTGELFF

j_call: TRBJ1-6
v_call: TRBV28
cdr3_aa: CATIKGSSYNSPLHF

j_call: TRBJ2-3
v_call: TRBV4-1
cdr3_aa: CASSHPRADTQYF

j_call: TRBJ2-7
v_call: TRBV5-1
cdr3_aa: CASTYGTSGSYEQYF

j_call: TRBJ1-2
v_call: TRBV28
cdr3_aa: CASSLYRGHGYTF

j_call: TRBJ2-1
v_call: TRBV11-1
cdr3_aa: CASSSGLAGGPQNEQFF

j_call: TRBJ2-7
v_call: TRBV25-1
cdr3_aa: CASSESGPGQGAYEQYF

j_call: TRBJ1-2
v_call: TRBV19
cdr3_aa: CASSMGTGSYGYTF

j_call: TRBJ2-3
v_call: TRBV29-1
cdr3_aa: CSVDLEAISTDTQYF

j_call: TRBJ1-4
v_call: TRBV19
cdr3_aa: CASSTGDGTNEKLFF

j_call: TRBJ1-2
v_call: TRBV5-6
cdr3_aa: CASSWERTAYYGYTF

j_call: TRBJ2-1
v_call: TRBV9
cdr3_aa: CASSVDGTVGGTEQFF

j_call: TRBJ2-5
v_call: TRBV12-5
cdr3_aa: CASGLATGGRETQYF

j_call: TRBJ2-2
v_call: TRBV7-7
cdr3_aa: CASSSGTGAGELFF

j_call: TRBJ1-2
v_call: TRBV7-8
cdr3_aa: CASSLASGGVYGYTF

j_call: TRBJ2-3
v_call: TRBV5-5
cdr3_aa: CASILRGSGGLGTDTQYF

j_call: TRBJ2-5
v_call: TRBV7-8
cdr3_aa: CASSPGLAGMETQYF

j_call: TRBJ2-3
v_call: TRBV7-3
cdr3_aa: CASSLTSGSTDTQYF

j_call: TRBJ1-1
v_call: TRBV7-6
cdr3_aa: CASSSADTPNTEAFF

j_call: TRBJ1-2
v_call: TRBV6-1
cdr3_aa: CAHFRQGQGYTF

j_call: TRBJ1-2
v_call: TRBV5-1
cdr3_aa: CASSVGSYGYTF

j_call: TRBJ2-7
v_call: TRBV19
cdr3_aa: CASSLGLPYEQYF

j_call: TRBJ1-4
v_call: TRBV6-5
cdr3_aa: CASSTAGGGYEKLFF

j_call: TRBJ2-7
v_call: TRBV5-1
cdr3_aa: CASSSGTGGKREQYF

j_call: TRBJ1-5
v_call: TRBV28
cdr3_aa: CASSLSSPGPNQPQHF

j_call: TRBJ1-5
v_call: TRBV28
cdr3_aa: CASRYSNQPQHF

j_call: TRBJ1-5
v_call: TRBV28
cdr3_aa: CASDPTGPRNQPQHF

j_call: TRBJ1-4
v_call: TRBV19
cdr3_aa: CASSRTGFEKLFF

j_call: TRBJ2-7
v_call: TRBV4-3
cdr3_aa: CASRADGSYEQYF

j_call: TRBJ1-1
v_call: TRBV7-2
cdr3_aa: CASSPHSMNTEAFF

j_call: TRBJ2-3
v_call: TRBV6-1
cdr3_aa: CASSGDRGSTDTQYF

j_call: TRBJ1-2
v_call: TRBV28
cdr3_aa: CASSLSAGEYGYTF

j_call: TRBJ2-1
v_call: TRBV7-2
cdr3_aa: CASSLAVTGTGGGKEQFF

j_call: TRBJ1-1
v_call: TRBV6-6
cdr3_aa: CASSYGGVSTEAFF

j_call: TRBJ1-4
v_call: TRBV5-1
cdr3_aa: CASSLVGQGVEKLFF

j_call: TRBJ2-5
v_call: TRBV5-1
cdr3_aa: CASSQSFHGAGGGETQYF

j_call: TRBJ1-2
v_call: TRBV7-8
cdr3_aa: CASSLAGQSLYGYTF